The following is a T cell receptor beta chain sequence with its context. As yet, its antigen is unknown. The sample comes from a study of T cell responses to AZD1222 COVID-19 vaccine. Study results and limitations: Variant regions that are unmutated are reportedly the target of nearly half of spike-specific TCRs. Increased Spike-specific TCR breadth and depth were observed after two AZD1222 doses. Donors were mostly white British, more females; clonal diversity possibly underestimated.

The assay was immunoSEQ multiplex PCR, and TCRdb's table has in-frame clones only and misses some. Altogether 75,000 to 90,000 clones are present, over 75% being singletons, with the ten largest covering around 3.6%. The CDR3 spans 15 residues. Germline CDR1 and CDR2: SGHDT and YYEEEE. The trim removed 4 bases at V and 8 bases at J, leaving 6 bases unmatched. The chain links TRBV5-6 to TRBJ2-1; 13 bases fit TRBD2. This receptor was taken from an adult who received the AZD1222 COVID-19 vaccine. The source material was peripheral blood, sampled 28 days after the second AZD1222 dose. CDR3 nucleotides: TGTGCCAGCAGCCCGGGACTAGCGGGATTTGATGAGCAGTTCTTC. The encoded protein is CASSPGLAGFDEQFF.